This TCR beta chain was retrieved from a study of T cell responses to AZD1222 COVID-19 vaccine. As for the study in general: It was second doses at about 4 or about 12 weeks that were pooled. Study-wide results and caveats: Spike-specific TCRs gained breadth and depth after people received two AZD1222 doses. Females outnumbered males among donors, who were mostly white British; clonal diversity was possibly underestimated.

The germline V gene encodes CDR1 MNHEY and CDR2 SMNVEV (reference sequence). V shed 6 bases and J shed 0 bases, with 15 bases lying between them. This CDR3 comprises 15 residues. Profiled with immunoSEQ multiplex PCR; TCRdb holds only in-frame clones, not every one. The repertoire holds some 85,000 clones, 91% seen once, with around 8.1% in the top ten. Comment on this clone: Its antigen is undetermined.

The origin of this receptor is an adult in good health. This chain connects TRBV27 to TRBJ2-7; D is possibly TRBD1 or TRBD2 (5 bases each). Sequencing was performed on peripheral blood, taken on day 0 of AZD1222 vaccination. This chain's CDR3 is CASRTVLGGSYEQYF. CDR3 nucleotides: TGTGCCAGCAGGACCGTCCTTGGGGGCTCCTACGAGCAGTACTTC.